Each of the 30 T cell receptor beta chains below was sequenced from the same sample in a study of T-cell reconstitution after alpha-beta-depleted transplantation in children. Unique molecular identifiers were incorporated into the prepared TCRbeta library. MiXCR, applied by TCRdb to the PCR reads, yields one record per CDR3 protein. The table has a few hundred thousand distinct CDR3 sequences, around an eighth seen once. The specimen was PBMCs from the stem cell graft donor, collected from the stem cell graft. These receptors all stem from a human donor who donated a stem cell graft to a child with combined immunodeficiency.

This clonotype came up many times. J is TRBJ1-5 and V is TRBV6-5, with TRBD1 as a possible D gene (6 bases). V was pared by 7 bases and J by 0 bases, with 22 bases between. This CDR3 contains 18 residues. Per the germline V gene, CDR1 is MNHEY and CDR2 is SVGAGI. The CDR3: CASTPFRDRLYSNQPQHF. In DNA, the CDR3 is TGTGCCAGCACCCCCTTTCGCGACAGGCTCTATAGCAATCAGCCCCAGCATTTT.

This clonotype occurred many times. The chain combines TRBV20-1 with TRBJ2-1; 8 positions match TRBD2. Unmatched junction bases numbered 9, after V lost 6 bases and J lost 2 bases. The CDR3 runs to 15 residues. The germline V gene has CDR1 DFQATT and CDR2 SNEGSKA (reference sequence). In nucleotides, the CDR3 is TGCAGTGCCACGTCCAGGACTAGCCCCTACAATGAGCAGTTCTTC. Its translation is CSATSRTSPYNEQFF.

This rearrangement joins TRBV20-1 to TRBJ2-7; no clear D gene. Germline CDR1 is DFQATT and CDR2 is SNEGSKA (reference sequence). Trimming took 2 bases from V and 3 from J, leaving 11 bases between them. The CDR3 has 13 amino acids. CDR3 sequence reads: CSARLDGHYEQYF. CDR3 nucleotides: TGCAGTGCTAGATTGGATGGGCACTACGAGCAGTACTTC.

V and J are TRBV12-3 or TRBV12-4 and TRBJ2-7; D perhaps matches TRBD2 (6 bases). Trimming removed 6 bases from V and 1 base from J, with 13 bases in between. The CDR3 runs to 14 residues. CDR3 sequence: CASRRSGASYEQYF. In DNA, the CDR3 is TGTGCCAGCAGACGTAGCGGAGCTTCCTACGAGCAGTACTTC.

This clonotype has a handful of counts. The J gene is TRBJ2-7, the V gene TRBV5-1; D is undetermined. This CDR3 is 15 amino acids long. The germline CDR1 and CDR2 sequences are SGHRS and YFSETQ. V lost 4 bases and J lost 0, with 14 bases in between. CDR3 amino acids: CASSLGRASSYEQYF. CDR3 in DNA: TGCGCCAGCAGCCTGGGCCGCGCTAGCTCCTACGAGCAGTACTTC.

Concerning this clonotype itself: As the CDR3 is not closed by the conserved phenylalanine or tryptophan, this likely results from a read error. The CDR3 loop reads CSAILRRGASSPLHV. In DNA form, the CDR3 reads TGCAGTGCTATTTTAAGGAGGGGGGCATCTTCACCCCTCCACGTT. This chain links TRBV20-1 with TRBJ1-6; D is perhaps TRBD1 (6 bases). With 4 bases removed from V and 9 bases from J, the gap between germline ends came to 19 bases. Germline lookup yields CDR1 DFQATT and CDR2 SNEGSKA (reference sequence). The CDR3 is 15 amino acids.

The chain combines TRBV20-1 with TRBJ2-7, with D possibly TRBD2 on 7 matching bases. Germline V gives CDR1 DFQATT, CDR2 SNEGSKA (reference sequence). There are 14 residues in the CDR3. Trimming shortened V by 4 bases and J by 3 bases, and 16 bases separated the two germline ends. The chain's CDR3 is CSAKAGAAGYEQYF. The CDR3 nucleotides read TGCAGTGCTAAGGCGGGGGCCGCTGGCTACGAGCAGTACTTC.

This clonotype has just a few counts. V is TRBV3-1 and J is TRBJ2-1; 8 bases line up with TRBD2. This CDR3 contains 15 residues. With 4 bases clipped from V and 1 base from J, the junction kept 3 bases outside the gene matches. Germline V gene lookup returns CDR1 LGHDT and CDR2 YNNKEL (reference sequence). The CDR3 loop reads CASSRASGSYNEQFF. CDR3 coding DNA: TGTGCCAGCAGCCGGGCTAGCGGGTCCTACAATGAGCAGTTCTTC.

The chain joins TRBV29-1 to TRBJ2-7; TRBD1 matches at 7 bases. This CDR3 region has 18 residues. The germline V gene has CDR1 SQVTM and CDR2 ANQGSEA. The V and J ends lost 2 bases and 0 bases, in that order; junction bases with no gene match: 16. CDR3 DNA: TGCAGCGTTGAATATGGAGACAGGGAACCCCCCAGCTCCTACGAGCAGTACTTC. This codes for CSVEYGDREPPSSYEQYF.

This sequence joins TRBV12-3 or TRBV12-4 and TRBJ2-5; TRBD2 matches 7 bases. This CDR3 has 15 amino acids. Trimming took 3 bases from V and 5 from J; bases not matched to a gene: 9. Here the CDR3 DNA reads TGTGCCAGCAGTTTCCTCTGGACCGGGGGGGAGACCCAGTACTTC. Its protein product is CASSFLWTGGETQYF.

This rearrangement joins TRBV7-8 to TRBJ1-5; 9 bases are shared with TRBD1. Germline loops: CDR1 SGHVS, CDR2 FQNEAQ. V lost 3 bases and J lost 7; bases outside the gene matches: 7. This CDR3 is 15 amino acids long. The CDR3 loop reads CASSLRRDRAQPQHF. CDR3 coding DNA: TGTGCCAGCAGCTTGCGCCGGGACAGGGCCCAGCCCCAGCATTTT.

This clonotype was picked up many times. The rearrangement links TRBV27 to TRBJ2-3; D remains unclear. In germline, CDR1 is MNHEY, CDR2 SMNVEV (reference sequence). This CDR3 contains 15 residues. V dropped 3 bases and J dropped 6 bases, with 16 bases sitting between them. The CDR3 sequence: CASSFRISRTDTQYF. CDR3 nucleotides: TGTGCCAGCAGTTTTCGAATCAGTAGGACGGATACGCAGTATTTT.

This clonotype appeared many times. This sequence joins TRBV24-1 and TRBJ1-5, with 9 bases fitting TRBD1. Germline V lookup: CDR1 KGHDR, CDR2 SFDVKD. The CDR3 runs 16 residues. V lost 3 bases, J lost 3 bases, and 5 bases stayed unmatched. This CDR3 is CATSDPGQGFNQPQHF. As DNA, the CDR3 is TGTGCCACCAGTGATCCGGGACAGGGATTCAATCAGCCCCAGCATTTT.

J is TRBJ2-2 and V is TRBV5-1, with 10 bases matching TRBD2. From germline, CDR1 is SGHRS and CDR2 YFSETQ. The CDR3 extends over 18 amino acids. The V and J ends lost 0 bases and 5 bases, in that order; junction bases with no gene match: 10. DNA for the CDR3: TGCGCCAGCAGCTTGGAAGGTAGCGGGAGGATTTGGACCGGGGAGCTGTTTTTT. Translated: CASSLEGSGRIWTGELFF.

This clonotype was found a few times. V usage is TRBV29-1 and J usage is TRBJ2-2; 7 positions match TRBD1. The germline V gene encodes CDR1 SQVTM and CDR2 ANQGSEA. The CDR3 runs 14 residues. V shed 6 bases, J shed 5 bases, and the junction held 9 bases outside the gene matches. CDR3 region: CSVRGQRNTGELFF. The CDR3 DNA reads as TGCAGCGTGAGGGGACAGAGGAATACCGGGGAGCTGTTTTTT.

This clonotype was counted a few times. V usage is TRBV12-3 or TRBV12-4 and J usage is TRBJ2-1; no clear D. Trimming took 3 bases from V and 7 from J, leaving 16 bases between them. The CDR3 sequence is 15 residues long. CDR3 in DNA: TGTGCCAGCAGTTTCATCGCTAGTAATGGGAATGAGCAGTTCTTC. Its translation: CASSFIASNGNEQFF.

This clonotype was found once. The rearrangement links TRBV6-1 to TRBJ2-3; D may correspond to TRBD1 or TRBD2 (5 bases each). V dropped 7 bases and J dropped 0 bases, with 14 bases sitting between them. There are 15 residues in the CDR3. Germline-derived CDR1 and CDR2 are MNHNS and SASEGT. This CDR3 is CASTPMGESTDTQYF. The CDR3 DNA is TGTGCCAGCACCCCGATGGGGGAGAGCACAGATACGCAGTATTTT.

This clonotype has ten or more counts. The chain recombines TRBV7-3 with TRBJ2-1, with 8 bases matching TRBD1. The CDR3 runs 18 residues. J gave up 7 bases and V 2 bases, and 16 bases lay outside the gene matches. Per the germline V gene, CDR1 is SGHTA and CDR2 is FQGTGA. The CDR3 DNA reads TGTGCCAGCAGCTTATGGGCTTGGGGGCAGGGGGCTTTGAATGAGCAGTTCTTC. Its translation: CASSLWAWGQGALNEQFF.

This clonotype was found a few times. The chain has TRBV7-7 and TRBJ2-1, with a tentative D call TRBD2 (6 bases). Trimming shortened V by 3 bases and J by 10 bases, and 13 bases separated the two germline ends. This CDR3 has 13 residues. Germline V CDR1 and CDR2: SSHAT, FNYEAQ (reference sequence). The CDR3 protein is CASSLDSGLEQFF. In DNA, the CDR3 is TGTGCCAGCAGCTTGGATAGCGGCTTAGAGCAGTTCTTC.

As concerns this clonotype: A read error may explain this, as a much larger clone is one base away. This rearrangement joins TRBV9 to TRBJ2-7, with a possible D match to TRBD2 (6 bases). Germline V gene data show CDR1 as SGDLS and CDR2 as YYNGEE. The CDR3 totals 14 residues. This chain's CDR3 is CASSVEGLTHEQCF. Written as DNA, the CDR3 is TGTGCCAGCAGCGTAGAAGGACTAACCCACGAGCAGTGCTTC.

This sequence joins TRBV9 and TRBJ2-2; possibly TRBD1 or TRBD2 for D (5 bases each). CDR3 length: 15 amino acids. V gave up 4 bases and J gave up 4 bases, with 14 bases separating them. CDR1 SGDLS and CDR2 YYNGEE come from the germline V gene. The CDR3 DNA reads as TGTGCCAGCAGCTCGAGGTGGGGGTCCACCGGGGAGCTGTTTTTT. Encoded protein: CASSSRWGSTGELFF.

The rearrangement joins TRBV7-2 to TRBJ2-5; the D call may be TRBD1 or TRBD2 (5 bases each). Trimming removed 5 bases from V and 2 bases from J, with 12 bases in between. The germline V gene encodes CDR1 SGHTA and CDR2 FQGNSA. The CDR3 runs 14 residues. The CDR3 bases are TGTGCCAGCAGCCAACCGGGGCGGCAAGAGACCCAGTACTTC. Translating gives CASSQPGRQETQYF.

This clonotype occurred a few times. The rearrangement links TRBV7-2 to TRBJ2-1; D perhaps matches TRBD2 (5 bases). Per the germline V gene, CDR1 is SGHTA and CDR2 is FQGNSA. The CDR3 runs 16 residues. V lost 0 bases to trimming and J lost 5 bases, with 14 bases between them. The CDR3 sequence is CASSLAGGGEHNEQFF. The CDR3, as DNA: TGTGCCAGCAGCTTAGCGGGTGGAGGTGAACACAATGAGCAGTTCTTC.

The J gene is TRBJ2-5, the V gene TRBV29-1, with D perhaps TRBD1 (5 bases). The germline V and J ends were trimmed by 4 bases and 4 bases, with 13 bases remaining between them. CDR1 and CDR2 from the germline V gene are SQVTM and ANQGSEA. This CDR3 has 13 amino acids. As DNA, the CDR3 is TGCAGCGTTGTCCCGGCAGGGTCAGAGACCCAGTACTTC. It yields the protein CSVVPAGSETQYF. The variable domain in full, with the rest retrieved from reference TRBV29-1 and TRBJ2-5, is SAVISQKPSRDICQRGTSLTIQCQVDSQVTMMFWYRQQPGQSLTLIATANQGSEATYESGFVIDKFPISRPNLTFSTLTVSNMSPEDSSIYLCSVVPAGSETQYFGPGTRLLVL.

A few counts support this clonotype. This rearrangement joins TRBV24-1 to TRBJ2-7; D not certain. Germline CDR1 and CDR2: KGHDR and SFDVKD. The ends were cut back, 3 bases at V and 6 bases at J, with 11 bases in the middle. This CDR3 region has 13 residues. As DNA, the CDR3 is TGTGCCACCAGTGATGGGTGGTTGCGCGAGCAGTACTTC. It codes for CATSDGWLREQYF.

The rearrangement uses TRBV6-2 or TRBV6-3 and TRBJ2-1, with D hard to call. The germline V gene encodes CDR1 MNHEY and CDR2 SVGEGT. Deletions cut 6 bases from V and 6 bases from J, with 15 bases between. The CDR3 has 14 residues. The CDR3 protein is CASSTRRVTNEQFF. DNA for the CDR3: TGTGCCAGCAGCACCCGTAGGGTGACCAATGAGCAGTTCTTC.

This clonotype has more than one count but fewer than ten. The V and J genes are TRBV21-1 and TRBJ2-7. TRBV21-1 is classified as a pseudogene. CDR3 length: 11 amino acids. The CDR3 DNA sequence: TGTGCCAGCAGCGAGGACGTAATGGGGTACTTC. It is translated as CASSEDVMGYF.

The chain combines TRBV19 with TRBJ2-7; 9 bases match TRBD1. This CDR3 has 16 amino acids. CDR1 is LNHDA, CDR2 SQIVND, per germline (reference sequence). V shed 1 base, J shed 0 bases, and the junction held 4 bases outside the gene matches. Here the CDR3 DNA reads TGTGCCAGTAGTATAGTGGGGACAGGGAGCTCCTACGAGCAGTACTTC. Translated: CASSIVGTGSSYEQYF.

V usage is TRBV11-2 and J usage is TRBJ2-7; TRBD2 agrees at 10 bases. The CDR3 sequence is 18 residues long. Looked up from germline, CDR1 is SGHAT and CDR2 is FQNNGV. V was clipped by 1 base and J by 6 bases; unmatched bases: 15. The CDR3: CASSLGFDSGRLSPEQYF. Here the CDR3 DNA reads TGTGCCAGCAGCTTAGGTTTTGATAGCGGGAGGCTGTCCCCCGAGCAGTACTTC.

The V gene is TRBV4-3, the J gene TRBJ1-4; no clear D. The CDR3 covers 14 residues. Germline values: CDR1 LGHNA, CDR2 YSLEER. Between the trimmed V and J ends, which lost 0 bases and 8 bases, there was a span of 10 bases. The CDR3 loop reads CASSQDGVKEKLFF. The CDR3 region has the DNA TGCGCCAGCAGCCAAGACGGGGTGAAAGAAAAACTGTTTTTT.